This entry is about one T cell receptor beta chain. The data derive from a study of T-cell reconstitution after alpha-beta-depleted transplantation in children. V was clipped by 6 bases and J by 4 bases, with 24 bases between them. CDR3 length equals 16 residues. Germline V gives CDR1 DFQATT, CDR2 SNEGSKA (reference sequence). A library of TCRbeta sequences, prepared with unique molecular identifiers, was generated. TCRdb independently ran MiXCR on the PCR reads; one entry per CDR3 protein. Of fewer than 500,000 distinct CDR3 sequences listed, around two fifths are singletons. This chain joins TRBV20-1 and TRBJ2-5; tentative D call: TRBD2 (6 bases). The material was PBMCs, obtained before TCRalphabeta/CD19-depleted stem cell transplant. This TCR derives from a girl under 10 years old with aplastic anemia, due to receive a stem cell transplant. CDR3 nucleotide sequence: TGCAGTGCCCTGACTAGTTCGAAGGGGTCGGGAGAGACCCAGTACTTC. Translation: CSALTSSKGSGETQYF.